These T cell receptor beta chains were read from a single sample in a study of blood T cell repertoires in COVID-19. Profiled with immunoSEQ multiplex PCR; TCRdb holds only in-frame clones, not every one. The table records about 210,000 clones, approximately 84% of them present only once. Sequenced: peripheral blood. The receptors originated from a woman in her forties or fifties with active or convalescent COVID-19. Each CDR3 is given with its conserved first and last residue. A D gene is named only where the DNA matches it firmly. Expanded clones are given a class, and other clones once, few, many or no size at all.

CDR3	DNA	D	V	J	size
CSVREGGPNEKLFF	TGCAGCGTCCGGGAGGGGGGGCCGAATGAAAAACTGTTTTTT	-	TRBV29-1	TRBJ1-4	few
CASSPTIGLAPPETQYF	TGTGCCAGCAGCCCCACAATAGGACTAGCACCCCCAGAGACCCAGTACTTC	TRBD2	TRBV7-2	TRBJ2-5	-
CASSPRQGSTEAFF	TGTGCCAGCAGCCCCCGACAGGGTAGCACTGAAGCTTTCTTT	TRBD1	TRBV5-6	TRBJ1-1	-
CASSYSTTPGAFF	TGTGCCAGCAGTTACTCGACCACTCCGGGAGCTTTCTTT	-	TRBV6-6	TRBJ1-1	-
CSASHTSEAFF	TGCAGTGCTAGTCATACGAGTGAAGCTTTCTTT	-	TRBV20-1	TRBJ1-1	-
CASSPQGLATDTQYF	TGTGCCAGTAGTCCCCAAGGACTGGCCACAGATACGCAGTATTTT	-	TRBV19	TRBJ2-3	-
CASSSTGTGANVLTF	TGCGCCAGCAGCTCGACAGGGACTGGGGCCAACGTCCTGACTTTC	TRBD1	TRBV5-1	TRBJ2-6	-
CASSREASDNEQFF	TGTGCCAGCAGTCGGGAGGCCTCCGACAATGAGCAGTTCTTC	TRBD2	TRBV2	TRBJ2-1	-
CASRSPGLPGEFF	TGTGCCAGCAGATCACCGGGACTCCCAGGAGAGTTCTTC	-	TRBV12-3/TRBV12-4	TRBJ2-1	-
CASSRLARDNTGELFF	TGTGCCAGCTCTCGACTAGCTCGAGACAACACCGGGGAGCTGTTTTTT	TRBD2	TRBV4-2	TRBJ2-2	-
CASSGLASNTGELFF	TGTGCCAGCAGCGGGCTAGCATCGAACACCGGGGAGCTGTTTTTT	-	TRBV5-6	TRBJ2-2	-
CASSPQDSPGDYGYTF	TGTGCCAGCAGTCCCCAGGACAGCCCCGGAGACTATGGCTACACCTTC	-	TRBV6-6	TRBJ1-2	-
CATSRSVSPSGANVLTF	TGTGCCACCAGCAGATCAGTTAGCCCCTCTGGGGCCAACGTCCTGACTTTC	-	TRBV15	TRBJ2-6	few
CASSERRQGLEGNTIYF	TGTGCCAGCAGTGAAAGAAGACAGGGCCTGGAGGGAAACACCATATATTTT	TRBD1	TRBV2	TRBJ1-3	-
CASSTPGQGASGLGGTDTQYF	TGTGCCAGCAGCACCCCGGGACAGGGGGCGAGCGGGTTAGGGGGGACAGATACGCAGTATTTT	TRBD1	TRBV9	TRBJ2-3	-
CASRRDYNYEQYF	TGTGCCAGCAGGCGGGACTACAACTACGAGCAGTACTTC	TRBD2	TRBV2	TRBJ2-7	-
CASSQGRQIDGYTF	TGTGCCAGCAGCCAAGGTCGCCAGATTGATGGCTACACCTTC	-	TRBV3-1/TRBV3-2	TRBJ1-2	-
CASSLRPGTASHARSLNTEAFF	TGTGCCAGCAGCCTCAGGCCGGGGACAGCGAGCCACGCGAGGTCATTGAACACTGAAGCTTTCTTT	TRBD1	TRBV27	TRBJ1-1	-
CASSPTGAPGADTQYF	TGCGCCAGCAGCCCCACAGGGGCCCCTGGGGCAGATACGCAGTATTTT	TRBD1	TRBV5-1	TRBJ2-3	-
CASSFRPAGGQETQYF	TGCGCCAGCAGCTTTCGCCCAGCGGGGGGCCAAGAGACCCAGTACTTC	TRBD2	TRBV5-1	TRBJ2-5	-
CASSIATEQFF	TGTGCCAGCAGCATAGCTACTGAGCAGTTCTTC	-	TRBV27	TRBJ2-1	-
CATAGQGPTQPQHF	TGTGCCACCGCGGGACAGGGACCCACTCAGCCCCAGCATTTT	TRBD1	TRBV15	TRBJ1-5	-
CASSDSGGYNEQFF	TGTGCCAGCAGTGATTCAGGGGGTTACAATGAGCAGTTCTTC	TRBD1	TRBV6-1	TRBJ2-1	-
CASSWPNSPLHF	TGTGCCAGCAGTTGGCCTAATTCACCCCTCCACTTT	-	TRBV12-3/TRBV12-4	TRBJ1-6	once
CATSRGLEGRVGNEKLFF	TGTGCCACCAGCAGAGGGCTGGAGGGGAGGGTTGGGAACGAAAAACTGTTTTTT	-	TRBV15	TRBJ1-4	few
CASSPIPMGADNEQFF	TGTGCCAGCAGCCCTATCCCGATGGGAGCGGACAATGAGCAGTTCTTC	-	TRBV7-9	TRBJ2-1	-
CASGSDRAQPQHF	TGTGCCAGCGGATCTGACAGGGCCCAGCCCCAGCATTTT	TRBD1	TRBV27	TRBJ1-5	-
CASRATRGQPQHF	TGTGCCAGTAGGGCTACAAGGGGTCAGCCCCAGCATTTT	-	TRBV19	TRBJ1-5	-
CASSPAFTASGAYTQYF	TGTGCCAGCTCACCCGCCTTTACGGCTAGCGGGGCGTATACGCAGTATTTT	TRBD2	TRBV18	TRBJ2-3	-
CASSPGGDYSGNTIYF	TGTGCCAGCAGCCCCGGTGGTGACTACTCTGGAAACACCATATATTTT	-	TRBV11-2	TRBJ1-3	-
CASSSGTGHFGELFF	TGTGCCAGCAGCTCCGGGACAGGGCATTTCGGGGAGCTGTTTTTT	TRBD1	TRBV11-2	TRBJ2-2	-
CASSADIPGYTF	TGTGCCAGCAGTGCCGACATCCCGGGCTACACCTTC	-	TRBV2	TRBJ1-2	-
CASSDRGNSPLHF	TGTGCCAGTTCGGACAGGGGAAATTCACCCCTCCACTTT	TRBD1	TRBV7-3	TRBJ1-6	once
CASSPRGTGERGEAFF	TGTGCCAGCTCACCAAGGGGGACAGGGGAGCGGGGTGAAGCTTTCTTT	TRBD1	TRBV18	TRBJ1-1	-
CASSADGRGSYNEQFF	TGCGCCAGCAGCGCGGATGGCAGGGGTTCCTACAATGAGCAGTTCTTC	-	TRBV5-1	TRBJ2-1	-
CATSDPGTEDYGYTF	TGTGCCACCAGTGACCCAGGGACAGAAGACTATGGCTACACCTTC	TRBD1	TRBV24-1	TRBJ1-2	-
CASAVSSGTGEISGKLFF	TGTGCTAGTGCAGTAAGCTCCGGGACAGGGGAAATTTCTGGAAAACTGTTTTTT	TRBD1	TRBV12-5	TRBJ1-4	-
CASSATGATTDTQYF	TGCGCCAGCAGCGCCACAGGGGCTACCACAGATACGCAGTATTTT	TRBD1	TRBV5-1	TRBJ2-3	-
CASSYSPSGGDIYEQYF	TGTGCCAGCAGTTACTCGCCTAGCGGAGGGGACATCTACGAGCAGTACTTC	-	TRBV6-2/TRBV6-3	TRBJ2-7	-
CASSTTGDRFTEAFF	TGTGCCAGCAGCACGACAGGGGATCGTTTCACTGAAGCTTTCTTT	TRBD1	TRBV11-1	TRBJ1-1	-
CASGTGVREQYF	TGTGCCAGCGGGACAGGGGTAAGGGAGCAGTACTTC	TRBD1	TRBV12-3/TRBV12-4	TRBJ2-7	-
CASSSGTGNEKLFF	TGTGCCAGCAGTTCCGGGACAGGAAATGAAAAACTGTTTTTT	TRBD1	TRBV28	TRBJ1-4	-
CSVERQGFSGNTIYF	TGCAGCGTTGAGAGACAGGGCTTCTCTGGAAACACCATATATTTT	TRBD1	TRBV29-1	TRBJ1-3	-
CAIARSLAGVPDTQYF	TGTGCCATCGCTCGTTCTCTGGCGGGAGTCCCAGATACGCAGTATTTT	TRBD2	TRBV10-3	TRBJ2-3	once
CASRLEGVTEAFF	TGTGCCAGCCGATTGGAGGGTGTGACTGAAGCTTTCTTT	-	TRBV6-5	TRBJ1-1	many
CASRERGGGVTNTEAFF	TGCGCCAGCAGGGAAAGGGGTGGGGGGGTGACGAACACTGAAGCTTTCTTT	-	TRBV10-2	TRBJ1-1	-
CASSLNRDYYGYTF	TGTGCCAGCAGTTTAAATCGGGATTACTATGGCTACACCTTC	-	TRBV28	TRBJ1-2	-
CASSRQEELFF	TGTGCCAGTAGTAGACAGGAGGAGCTGTTTTTT	-	TRBV12-3/TRBV12-4	TRBJ2-2	-
CASSLGAGGYREQFF	TGTGCCAGCAGCTTAGGAGCGGGGGGGTACCGGGAGCAGTTCTTC	TRBD2	TRBV11-3	TRBJ2-1	-
CASSERGLGTGIMSNQPQHF	TGTGCCAGCAGTGAGAGGGGGCTCGGGACAGGGATTATGAGCAATCAGCCCCAGCATTTT	TRBD1	TRBV6-4	TRBJ1-5	once
CASSLGGATNYGYTF	TGTGCCAGCAGTTTAGGGGGGGCCACTAACTATGGCTACACCTTC	-	TRBV28	TRBJ1-2	-
CASLSGAQGTAFF	TGTGCCAGCCTTTCTGGGGCCCAGGGAACAGCTTTCTTT	-	TRBV12-3/TRBV12-4	TRBJ1-1	-
CASMGAGNTEAFF	TGTGCCAGCATGGGCGCAGGAAACACTGAAGCTTTCTTT	-	TRBV28	TRBJ1-1	-